This record concerns one T cell receptor (beta chain) sequence. The data are from a study of blood T cell repertoires in COVID-19. Study background: Whether acute or convalescent, the COVID-19 samples came from the United States, Italy and Spain. T cells, B-cell-depleted T cells, or PBMCs supplied cDNA or gDNA.

V shed 8 bases, J shed 6 bases, and the junction held 7 bases outside the gene matches. This CDR3 has 13 residues. Germline V gives CDR1 SSHAT, CDR2 FNYEAQ (reference sequence). Per the authors' pipeline: For nucleated cells, counts were estimated from reference gene primer amplification. Using immunoSEQ multiplex PCR, the repertoire was profiled, and TCRdb retains in-frame clones only, with some absent. V and J calls and clone size are those listed in that table; D and trimming were worked out from the DNA. Of some 250,000 clones listed, less than 90% are singletons. Enrolment of Seattle patients took place during active infection, and they were followed longitudinally.

Source material: peripheral blood. The V and J genes are TRBV7-7 and TRBJ2-3; TRBD2 agrees at 8 bases. The TCR originated in a woman under 40 with COVID-19, enrolled during active disease. As DNA, the CDR3 is TGTGCCAGCCCGGGGGGGCCAACTGATACGCAGTATTTT. It encodes CASPGGPTDTQYF.